This T cell receptor (beta chain) comes out of a study of blood T cell repertoires in COVID-19. Study-wide context: Sites across the United States, Italy and Spain contributed samples from acute and convalescent COVID-19. T cells, B-cell-depleted T cells, or PBMCs supplied cDNA or gDNA.

Original methodology: It was from reference gene primer amplification that nucleated cell counts were estimated. Using immunoSEQ multiplex PCR, the repertoire was profiled, and TCRdb retains in-frame clones only, with some absent. D and trimming come from the DNA, and the V and J calls and clone size come from that table. The top ten clones hold 10% to 14% of a sample with fewer than 150,000 clones, roughly 79% of them seen once. From germline, CDR1 is DFQATT and CDR2 SNEGSKA (reference sequence). V lost 3 bases to trimming and J lost 5 bases, with 20 bases between them. CDR3 size: 15 residues. The rearrangement joins TRBV20-1 to TRBJ2-7, with D maybe TRBD2 (5 bases). Sequenced input: peripheral blood. The TCR comes from a human donor in a cohort sampled during active COVID-19. DNA of the CDR3: TGCAGTGCTAGTGTCCCTACTAGAAGTACCGACGAGCAGTACTTC. Residues: CSASVPTRSTDEQYF.